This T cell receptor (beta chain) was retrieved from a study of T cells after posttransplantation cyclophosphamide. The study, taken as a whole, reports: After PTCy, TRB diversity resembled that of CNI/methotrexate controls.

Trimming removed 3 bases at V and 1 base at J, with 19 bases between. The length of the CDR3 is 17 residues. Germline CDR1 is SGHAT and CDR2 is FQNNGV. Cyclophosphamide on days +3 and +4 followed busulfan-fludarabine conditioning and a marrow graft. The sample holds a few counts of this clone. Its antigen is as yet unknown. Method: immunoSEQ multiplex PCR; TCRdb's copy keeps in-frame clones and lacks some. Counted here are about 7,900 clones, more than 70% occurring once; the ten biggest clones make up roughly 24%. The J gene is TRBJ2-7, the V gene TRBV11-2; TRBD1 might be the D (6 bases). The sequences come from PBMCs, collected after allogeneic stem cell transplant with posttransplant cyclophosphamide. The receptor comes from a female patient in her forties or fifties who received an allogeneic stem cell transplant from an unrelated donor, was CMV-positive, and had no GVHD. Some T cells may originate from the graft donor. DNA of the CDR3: TGTGCCAGCAGCTTGGGGGTAGCAGGGGTAGTGTCCTACGAGCAGTACTTC. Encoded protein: CASSLGVAGVVSYEQYF.